The rows below give T cell receptor beta chains drawn from one sample of a study of T-cell memory formation after mild COVID-19. TCRdb fed the 5' RACE reads into MiXCR, producing one record per CDR3 protein. The table lists under 550,000 distinct CDR3 sequences, 18% of them singletons. Material: PBMCs or a T cell subset sorted from them (not recorded which). All receptors come from an adult woman who had mild COVID-19 (a few samples of this study predate the infection). Cell type and time point are not known. The conserved cysteine and the conserved F or W are not part of the CDR3 here. The order of the fields is D gene, V gene, CDR3 protein. The D gene is left open where the match is weak.

d_call: -; v_call: TRBV5-1; cdr3_aa: ASKIAGINEQF
d_call: -; v_call: TRBV4-3; cdr3_aa: ASSQNGLSNTGELF
d_call: -; v_call: TRBV20-1; cdr3_aa: SASDLRRSYEQY
d_call: -; v_call: TRBV27; cdr3_aa: ANEGPSYEQY
d_call: -; v_call: TRBV5-1; cdr3_aa: ASSFSPIGAAETQY
d_call: TRBD1; v_call: TRBV12-3/TRBV12-4; cdr3_aa: ASSLGGGDRTYGYT
d_call: -; v_call: TRBV29-1; cdr3_aa: SVGWDRSNEQF
d_call: -; v_call: TRBV5-1; cdr3_aa: ASSLDRTYGYT
d_call: -; v_call: TRBV19; cdr3_aa: ASTLARVGGYT
d_call: TRBD2; v_call: TRBV5-4; cdr3_aa: ASSSGTSEETQY
d_call: TRBD1; v_call: TRBV18; cdr3_aa: ASSPVQGWAEAF
d_call: TRBD1; v_call: TRBV25-1; cdr3_aa: ASSDTRGRGYEQY
d_call: -; v_call: TRBV20-1; cdr3_aa: SAPRDGLNQPQH
d_call: -; v_call: TRBV7-6; cdr3_aa: ASSPRGWQAQDNEQF
d_call: -; v_call: TRBV4-1; cdr3_aa: ASSQGGGWHEQF
d_call: TRBD2; v_call: TRBV6-6; cdr3_aa: ASSYSSGLAGPKAKNIQY
d_call: TRBD2; v_call: TRBV24-1; cdr3_aa: ATSDLSSGHYEQY
d_call: TRBD1; v_call: TRBV12-3/TRBV12-4; cdr3_aa: ASSLADRGNTGELF
d_call: TRBD2; v_call: TRBV7-9; cdr3_aa: ASSSLAGMAYNEQF
d_call: TRBD1; v_call: TRBV7-9; cdr3_aa: ASRDRDSYEQY
d_call: TRBD1; v_call: TRBV4-1; cdr3_aa: ASRRTGFTEAF
d_call: -; v_call: TRBV12-5; cdr3_aa: ASGLGDYADTQY
d_call: TRBD2; v_call: TRBV19; cdr3_aa: ASSILPSGALNEQF
d_call: TRBD2; v_call: TRBV15; cdr3_aa: ATSSWTGASGGSYNEQF
d_call: TRBD1; v_call: TRBV7-6; cdr3_aa: ASSSGQGADYEQY
d_call: -; v_call: TRBV20-1; cdr3_aa: SASNAGSSYNEQF
d_call: -; v_call: TRBV10-3; cdr3_aa: AIKREDMNTEAF
d_call: -; v_call: TRBV7-3; cdr3_aa: ASSFQLASTDTQY